The next 24 T cell receptor beta chains were all read from a single sample in a study of shared clonotypes between healthy human individuals. The data were produced by immunoSEQ multiplex PCR, yet TCRdb's version contains in-frame clones alone and is incomplete. The sample lists almost 700,000 clones, about 90% occurring once. Terminally differentiated effector memory CD45RA+ cells were left out of the naive CD8 fraction, which was CD45RO-negative and positively selected for CCR7. Sequenced input: naive CD8+ T cells sorted from blood. These receptors were collected from a man aged 25-40 years in good health.

J is TRBJ2-7 and V is TRBV11-2; 9 nucleotides line up with TRBD1. CDR3 size: 15 residues. CDR1 and CDR2 from the germline V gene are SGHAT and FQNNGV. V trimming: 3 bases; J trimming: 0 bases; junction bases outside the gene matches: 3. In DNA, the CDR3 is TGTGCCAGCAGCTTCGGGACAGGGAGCTCCTACGAGCAGTACTTC. This sequence encodes CASSFGTGSSYEQYF.

J is TRBJ2-6 and V is TRBV7-9; D gene unclear. Per the germline V gene, CDR1 is SEHNR and CDR2 is FQNEAQ (reference sequence). CDR3 size: 15 residues. V was shortened by 4 bases and J by 0 bases, with 7 bases between the two germline ends. CDR3 sequence: CASSWWSSGANVLTF. The CDR3 DNA reads as TGTGCCAGCAGCTGGTGGAGCTCTGGGGCCAACGTCCTGACTTTC.

The J gene is TRBJ1-1, the V gene TRBV19; D is ambiguous. Per the germline V gene, CDR1 is LNHDA and CDR2 is SQIVND (reference sequence). V lost 1 base and J lost 4, with 7 bases in between. CDR3 size: 13 residues. CDR3 coding DNA: TGTGCCAGTAGTATAGTAAGCAGCACTGAAGCTTTCTTT. This encodes CASSIVSSTEAFF.

This rearrangement joins TRBV9 to TRBJ2-5; D not certain. Between the trimmed V and J ends, which lost 3 bases and 5 bases, there was a span of 8 bases. Germline V gene lookup returns CDR1 SGDLS and CDR2 YYNGEE. The CDR3 spans 12 residues. CDR3 region: CASSDRRETQYF. In nucleotides, the CDR3 is TGTGCCAGCAGCGACAGACGGGAGACCCAGTACTTC.

The chain carries TRBV19 and TRBJ2-7, with D perhaps TRBD1 (6 bases). The CDR3 consists of 14 residues. Germline values: CDR1 LNHDA, CDR2 SQIVND (reference sequence). The V and J ends lost 4 bases and 4 bases respectively, with 14 bases between them. The CDR3 DNA sequence: TGTGCCAGTAGTACTCGGGACACCCCTTACGAGCAGTACTTC. This sequence encodes CASSTRDTPYEQYF.

The chain employs TRBV10-3 and TRBJ2-2; D remains ambiguous. V was clipped by 2 bases and J by 0 bases, with 10 bases between them. Germline lookup yields CDR1 ENHRY and CDR2 SYGVKD. This CDR3 has 16 residues. Here the CDR3 reads CAISESERSNTGELFF. The CDR3, as DNA: TGTGCCATCAGTGAGAGCGAGCGCTCGAACACCGGGGAGCTGTTTTTT.

This rearrangement joins TRBV7-6 to TRBJ2-2; D remains ambiguous. The CDR3 consists of 13 residues. Germline values: CDR1 SGHVS, CDR2 FNYEAQ. The V gene lost 5 bases and the J gene lost 6 bases, with 10 bases spanning the gap. The CDR3 DNA reads TGTGCCAGCAGCCCTACGGGTCCCGGGGAGCTGTTTTTT. The encoded protein is CASSPTGPGELFF. Drawing the rest from reference TRBV7-6 and TRBJ2-2, the complete variable domain is GAGVSQSPRYKVTKRGQDVALRCDPISGHVSLYWYRQALGQGPEFLTYFNYEAQQDKSGLPNDRFSAERPEGSISTLTIQRTEQRDSAMYRCASSPTGPGELFFGEGSRLTVL.

J is TRBJ2-7 and V is TRBV5-8, with TRBD1 identical over 7 bases. Looked up from germline, CDR1 is SGHTS and CDR2 is YDEGEE. J lost 5 bases, V lost 5 bases, and 10 bases had no gene match. The CDR3 covers 14 residues. This CDR3 reads CASRWVGQDHEQYF. CDR3 nucleotide sequence: TGTGCCAGCAGATGGGTCGGACAGGACCACGAGCAGTACTTC.

The V call is TRBV15, the J call TRBJ2-7; 12 nucleotides match TRBD2. CDR1 is LNHNV and CDR2 is YYDKDF in the germline V gene (reference sequence). The CDR3 is 15 amino acids. V shed 5 bases, J shed 5 bases, and the junction held 7 bases outside the gene matches. The CDR3 protein is CATSLRTSGIDEQYF. Here the CDR3 DNA reads TGTGCCACCAGCTTACGGACTAGCGGGATAGACGAGCAGTACTTC.

The V call is TRBV18, the J call TRBJ2-7; 9 positions match TRBD1. Per germline, CDR1 KGHSH and CDR2 LQKENI. CDR3 size: 14 residues. V dropped 2 bases and J dropped 3; count of bases not matched to a gene: 2. The CDR3 region has the DNA TGTGCCAGCTCACCAGGGACAGGGAACTACGAGCAGTACTTC. Its translation: CASSPGTGNYEQYF.

The J gene is TRBJ1-5, the V gene TRBV7-9; D might be TRBD1 (5 bases). The germline V gene has CDR1 SEHNR and CDR2 FQNEAQ (reference sequence). The CDR3 is made up of 14 amino acids. V lost 5 bases, J lost 3 bases, and 11 bases lay in between. The CDR3 DNA follows: TGTGCCAGCAGCACCCCAGGGATCAATCAGCCCCAGCATTTT. It is translated as CASSTPGINQPQHF.

This clone occurred once. The CDR3 spells CASSHTGTASSYEQYF. The CDR3, as DNA: TGCGCCAGCAGCCACACCGGGACAGCGTCCTCCTACGAGCAGTACTTC. This chain joins TRBV4-1 and TRBJ2-7; TRBD1 aligns across 7 bases. This CDR3 is built from 16 residues. Germline CDR1 and CDR2: MGHRA and YSYEKL. The junction had 8 bases not matched to a gene; V was cut back by 3 bases and J by 0 bases.

This sequence joins TRBV15 and TRBJ2-2; no clear D. The CDR3 length is 13 residues. Germline V lookup: CDR1 LNHNV, CDR2 YYDKDF (reference sequence). The germline V and J ends were trimmed by 10 bases and 2 bases, with 11 bases remaining between them. The CDR3 spells CAISGVNTGELFF. CDR3 in DNA: TGTGCCATATCTGGGGTCAACACCGGGGAGCTGTTTTTT.

The chain links TRBV5-4 to TRBJ2-7, with 7 bases aligning to TRBD1. The V gene end was trimmed by 2 bases and the J gene end by 3 bases; junction bases not matched to a gene: 5. From germline, CDR1 is SGHNT and CDR2 YYREEE (reference sequence). The CDR3 spans 14 residues. CDR3 sequence reads: CASSFGQGDYEQYF. The CDR3 DNA is TGTGCCAGCAGCTTTGGGCAGGGGGACTACGAGCAGTACTTC.

The J gene is TRBJ2-1, the V gene TRBV28; D not resolved. Trimming stripped 3 bases from V and 9 bases from J, with 9 bases between. Germline CDR1 MDHEN, CDR2 SYDVKM. This CDR3 has 12 residues. The CDR3 loop reads CASSLVRGEQFF. In DNA, the CDR3 is TGTGCCAGCAGTTTGGTGCGCGGTGAGCAGTTCTTC.

The chain recombines TRBV11-2 with TRBJ2-5; 9 nucleotides match TRBD2. The CDR3 contains 16 residues. Germline V gives CDR1 SGHAT, CDR2 FQNNGV. V shed 3 bases and J 5 bases; nucleotides not matched to a gene: 10. The CDR3 spells CASSLRASGIGETQYF. DNA of the CDR3: TGTGCCAGCAGCTTGAGGGCTAGCGGGATAGGCGAGACCCAGTACTTC.

Here the CDR3 DNA reads TGTGCCAGCAGCTTAGTAACCGGAGAATCGGGTTACGAGCAGTACTTC. This sequence encodes CASSLVTGESGYEQYF. The chain uses TRBV7-9 and TRBJ2-7; D gene ambiguous. This CDR3 contains 16 residues. V lost 1 base and J lost 4, with 17 bases in between. Germline V lookup: CDR1 SEHNR, CDR2 FQNEAQ (reference sequence).

J is TRBJ2-1 and V is TRBV11-2; 8 nucleotides align to TRBD2. The junction had 16 bases not matched to a gene; V was cut back by 0 bases and J by 6 bases. The CDR3 totals 19 residues. Germline loops: CDR1 SGHAT, CDR2 FQNNGV. The CDR3 bases are TGTGCCAGCAGCTTAGACAGTCTCCTACCGGGACTAGGACGCAATGAGCAGTTCTTC. It codes for CASSLDSLLPGLGRNEQFF. The full variable domain, rest sourced from reference TRBV11-2 and TRBJ2-1, is EAGVAQSPRYKIIEKRQSVAFWCNPISGHATLYWYQQILGQGPKLLIQFQNNGVVDDSQLPKDRFSAERLKGVDSTLKIQPAKLEDSAVYLCASSLDSLLPGLGRNEQFFGPGTRLTVL.

The chain recombines TRBV18 with TRBJ2-7; 8 bases match TRBD2. Germline trimming cut 5 bases from V and 6 bases from J; bases unmatched to any gene: 3. This CDR3 comprises 12 residues. Germline V lookup: CDR1 KGHSH, CDR2 LQKENI. CDR3 amino acids: CASSSGGVEQYF. The CDR3 bases are TGTGCCAGCTCATCGGGAGGGGTCGAGCAGTACTTC.

The CDR3: CASSLVHTGELFF. The CDR3 coding sequence is TGTGCCAGTAGCCTCGTCCATACCGGGGAGCTGTTTTTT. This sequence joins TRBV19 and TRBJ2-2, with D hard to call. CDR1 is LNHDA and CDR2 is SQIVND in the germline V gene (reference sequence). CDR3 size: 13 residues. Trimming left V 6 bases short and J 5 bases short, with 10 bases between.

The V gene is TRBV15, the J gene TRBJ2-1; D is unclear. The CDR3 consists of 16 residues. Trimming cost V 0 bases and J 0 bases, with 9 bases left between them. Germline CDR1 LNHNV, CDR2 YYDKDF (reference sequence). The CDR3 is CATSRDGSSSYNEQFF. In nucleotides, the CDR3 is TGTGCCACCAGCAGAGATGGCTCGAGCTCCTACAATGAGCAGTTCTTC.

The V and J genes are TRBV30 and TRBJ1-2, with D hard to call. V dropped 3 bases and J dropped 4 bases, with 3 bases sitting between them. From germline, CDR1 is GTSNPN and CDR2 SVGIG (reference sequence). The CDR3 runs 10 residues. CDR3 coding DNA: TGTGCCTGGAGGTCCTATGGCTACACCTTC. This gives the protein CAWRSYGYTF.

The gene calls are TRBV19 and TRBJ2-1, with D unresolved. V was cut by 3 bases and J by 9 bases, with 12 bases left in between. CDR3 length: 13 amino acids. In germline, CDR1 is LNHDA, CDR2 SQIVND (reference sequence). This CDR3 is CASSIPRRAEQFF. CDR3 coding DNA: TGTGCCAGTAGTATTCCCCGACGGGCTGAGCAGTTCTTC.

Only a few counts were recorded for this clone. The genes are TRBV19 and TRBJ2-1; 9 nucleotides align to TRBD2. Losses at the gene ends were 3 bases for V and 7 bases for J; bases not matched to a gene: 4. The CDR3 covers 14 residues. Germline CDR1 LNHDA, CDR2 SQIVND (reference sequence). The CDR3 DNA follows: TGTGCCAGTAGTATGATTAGCGGGAGTAATGAGCAGTTCTTC. Its translation is CASSMISGSNEQFF.